The 25 T cell receptor beta chains below all came from one sample that was sequenced in a study of PD-L1 blockade in urothelial cancer. The time point was: pretreatment peripheral blood. Some clones are missing from TCRdb's copy, which holds only in-frame ones; the method was immunoSEQ multiplex PCR. This sample has 30,000 to 40,000 clones, with approximately 91% found just once. Material: PBMCs, obtained around atezolizumab (anti-PD-L1) treatment. The receptors come from a woman in her sixties with urothelial cancer.

This clone has only one observation. V gene TRBV28 combines with J gene TRBJ1-1, with D maybe TRBD1 (5 bases). The CDR3 totals 14 residues. CDR1 and CDR2 from the germline V gene are MDHEN and SYDVKM. Between the trimmed V and J ends, which lost 5 bases and 0 bases, there was a span of 10 bases. The CDR3 region is CASSTSGLNTEAFF. As DNA, the CDR3 is TGTGCCAGCAGTACTTCAGGGTTGAACACTGAAGCTTTCTTT.

The chain couples TRBV19 to TRBJ2-1, with 14 bases aligning to TRBD2. Trimming took 5 bases from V and 9 from J; bases not matched to a gene: 9. The CDR3 totals 16 residues. Germline V CDR1 and CDR2: LNHDA, SQIVND (reference sequence). The CDR3 reads CASSGTGTSGSGEQFF. The CDR3 DNA is TGTGCCAGTAGTGGGACCGGGACTAGCGGGAGTGGTGAGCAGTTCTTC.

The chain carries TRBV5-5 and TRBJ2-3; TRBD1 aligns across 7 bases. Germline V gene data show CDR1 as SGHKS and CDR2 as YYEKEE (reference sequence). CDR3 size: 16 residues. V lost 0 bases and J lost 3; bases outside the gene matches: 7. CDR3 DNA sequence: TGTGCCAGCAGCTTGGTAGGGGGCTACCGGACAGATACGCAGTATTTT. Protein product: CASSLVGGYRTDTQYF.

The V gene is TRBV21-1, the J gene TRBJ2-1; the table's D gene call, TRBD2, was not cross checked with the DNA. TRBV21-1 is a known pseudogene. The CDR3 runs to 19 residues. The CDR3, as DNA: TGTGCCAGCAGCAAAAAGGGGGGGACTAGCGGCAGCTCCTACAATGAGCAGTTCTTC. Its protein is CASSKKGGTSGSSYNEQFF.

The chain joins TRBV2 to TRBJ2-2; D is perhaps TRBD1 (6 bases). Germline V CDR1 and CDR2: SNHLY, FYNNEI. With 6 bases removed from V and 1 base from J, the gap between germline ends came to 12 bases. This CDR3 is 15 amino acids long. Here the CDR3 reads CASRGATVNTGELFF. CDR3 nucleotide sequence: TGTGCCAGCAGGGGGGCTACCGTGAACACCGGGGAGCTGTTTTTT.

This chain connects TRBV7-9 to TRBJ2-7; tentative D call: TRBD1 (6 bases). Trimming took 11 bases from V and 2 from J, leaving 10 bases between them. Germline lookup yields CDR1 SEHNR and CDR2 FQNEAQ (reference sequence). The CDR3 runs 11 residues. The CDR3 here is CAAGDPYEQYF. The DNA for the CDR3 is TGTGCCGCAGGGGATCCCTACGAGCAGTACTTC.

The chain links TRBV4-2 to TRBJ2-4; TRBD1 matches at 9 bases. Germline-derived CDR1 and CDR2 are LGHNA and YNFKEQ. The ends lost 0 bases at V and 6 bases at J; junction bases unmatched: 12. This CDR3 comprises 18 residues. For the CDR3, the DNA is TGTGCCAGCAGCCAAGAGGGGGACAGGGTCCAAGCGGGAAACATTCAGTACTTC. As protein: CASSQEGDRVQAGNIQYF.

The chain joins TRBV23-1 to TRBJ2-3; 11 bases map to TRBD2. TRBV23-1 counts as an open reading frame of uncertain function. V shed 0 bases and J 5 bases; nucleotides not matched to a gene: 7. The CDR3 runs to 17 residues. The CDR3 here is CASSQSLSGRAQDTQYF. Here the CDR3 DNA reads TGCGCCAGCAGTCAATCCCTTAGCGGGAGGGCCCAAGATACGCAGTATTTT.

The DNA for the CDR3 is TGCGCCAGTTCATCACAGGGCTACGAGCAGTACTTC. This translates into CASSSQGYEQYF. The V and J genes are TRBV5-1 and TRBJ2-7; D possibly corresponds to TRBD1 (6 bases). The length of the CDR3 is 12 residues. Trimming removed 8 bases at V and 3 bases at J, with 12 bases between. Germline CDR1 reads SGHRS; CDR2 reads YFSETQ.

This sequence joins TRBV28 and TRBJ1-4; D call uncertain. Germline V lookup: CDR1 MDHEN, CDR2 SYDVKM. V was shortened by 3 bases and J by 3 bases, with 8 bases between the two germline ends. The CDR3 consists of 14 residues. The CDR3 nucleotides are TGTGCCAGCAGTTTTCGGGTGGCTAATGAAAAACTGTTTTTT. This codes for CASSFRVANEKLFF.

J is TRBJ1-3 and V is TRBV9; D is ambiguous. The CDR3 is 13 amino acids. Germline lookup yields CDR1 SGDLS and CDR2 YYNGEE. Trimming cost V 0 bases and J 8 bases, with 9 bases left between them. The CDR3 DNA sequence: TGTGCCAGCAGCGTAGAAGCGGTGGACACCATATATTTT. Residues: CASSVEAVDTIYF.

This sequence joins TRBV5-4 and TRBJ1-1; D gene uncertain. Between the trimmed V and J ends, which lost 6 bases and 3 bases, there was a span of 18 bases. The CDR3 runs 15 residues. Germline loops: CDR1 SGHNT, CDR2 YYREEE (reference sequence). CDR3 bases: TGTGCCAGCACCCCGGTGCACTCAATGGACACTGAAGCTTTCTTT. Translation gives CASTPVHSMDTEAFF.

The rearrangement links TRBV10-1 to TRBJ2-1; D is possibly TRBD2 (5 bases). Trimming shortened V by 4 bases and J by 9 bases, and 22 bases separated the two germline ends. Germline V gene data show CDR1 as WNHNN and CDR2 as SYGVQD (reference sequence). There are 16 residues in the CDR3. The CDR3 DNA reads TGCGCCAGCAGTGGGGGTAGCGAGTGGGCACAGAGTGAGCAGTTCTTC. Residues: CASSGGSEWAQSEQFF.

The J gene is TRBJ2-1, the V gene TRBV9; 8 bases line up with TRBD2. J lost 9 bases, V lost 0 bases, and 14 bases had no gene match. This CDR3 spans 17 amino acids. The germline gives CDR1 SGDLS, CDR2 YYNGEE. For the CDR3, the DNA is TGTGCCAGCAGCGTAGTTGGTAGCGGGATCCAACGGGGTGAGCAGTTCTTC. This translates into CASSVVGSGIQRGEQFF. Drawing the rest from reference TRBV9 and TRBJ2-1, the complete variable domain is DSGVTQTPKHLITATGQRVTLRCSPRSGDLSVYWYQQSLDQGLQFLIQYYNGEERAKGNILERFSAQQFPDLHSELNLSSLELGDSALYFCASSVVGSGIQRGEQFFGPGTRLTVL.

The chain is built from TRBV28 and TRBJ1-5, with 9 bases fitting TRBD1. Germline assignment: CDR1 MDHEN and CDR2 SYDVKM. With V trimmed by 6 bases and J by 0 bases, 6 bases remained unmatched. This CDR3 is 16 amino acids long. The CDR3 coding sequence is TGTGCCAGCAGAACAGGGGGCGCGGGTAGCAATCAGCCCCAGCATTTT. It yields the protein CASRTGGAGSNQPQHF.

This clone was detected only once. V usage is TRBV4-1 and J usage is TRBJ2-7; TRBD1 aligns across 7 bases. Germline-derived CDR1 and CDR2 are MGHRA and YSYEKL. This CDR3 has 14 residues. Trimming took 1 base from V and 3 from J; bases not matched to a gene: 3. The CDR3 loop reads CASSQGQGVYEQYF. The CDR3 DNA is TGCGCCAGCAGCCAAGGGCAGGGGGTCTACGAGCAGTACTTC.

The chain couples TRBV7-2 to TRBJ1-2; TRBD1 is a possible D gene (6 bases). CDR3 length: 16 amino acids. Germline CDR1 is SGHTA and CDR2 is FQGNSA. The V end lost 2 bases, the J end lost 6 bases, and 19 bases lay between the germline ends. CDR3 bases: TGTGCCAGCAGCTTACAACCGGGTTCCCAGGGGAATGGCTACACCTTC. Amino acids: CASSLQPGSQGNGYTF.

The rearrangement links TRBV9 to TRBJ2-1, with 7 bases aligning to TRBD1. The V gene's germline CDR1 is SGDLS and CDR2 YYNGEE. The junction had 8 bases not matched to a gene; V was cut back by 1 base and J by 4 bases. The CDR3 contains 16 residues. The CDR3 sequence is CASSVNLDRLYNEQFF. As DNA, the CDR3 is TGTGCCAGCAGCGTAAATCTGGACAGGCTATACAATGAGCAGTTCTTC.

This chain links TRBV19 with TRBJ2-3; 7 nucleotides align to TRBD1. The germline V gene has CDR1 LNHDA and CDR2 SQIVND (reference sequence). The junction had 7 bases not matched to a gene; V was cut back by 7 bases and J by 0 bases. This CDR3 comprises 15 residues. The CDR3 loop is CASTETGLSTDTQYF. DNA of the CDR3: TGTGCCAGTACCGAGACAGGGCTCAGCACAGATACGCAGTATTTT. The complete variable domain, with remaining parts taken from reference TRBV19 and TRBJ2-3, reads DGGITQSPKYLFRKEGQNVTLSCEQNLNHDAMYWYRQDPGQGLRLIYYSQIVNDFQKGDIAEGYSVSREKKESFPLTVTSAQKNPTAFYLCASTETGLSTDTQYFGPGTRLTVL.

The gene calls are TRBV5-1 and TRBJ2-1; D might be TRBD2 (5 bases). The CDR3 length is 15 residues. CDR1 is SGHRS and CDR2 is YFSETQ in the germline V gene. Trimming stripped 2 bases from V and 2 bases from J, with 11 bases between. CDR3 in amino acids: CASSFGGFAYNEQFF. The CDR3 DNA reads TGCGCCAGCAGCTTCGGCGGGTTCGCCTACAATGAGCAGTTCTTC.

This clone has a single count. The chain carries TRBV10-3 and TRBJ2-3, with a tentative D call TRBD2 (6 bases). This CDR3 spans 15 amino acids. Germline CDR1 ENHRY, CDR2 SYGVKD. V was pared by 2 bases and J by 3 bases, with 12 bases between. The CDR3 sequence is CAISEKPTSTDTQYF. The CDR3 DNA is TGTGCCATCAGTGAGAAACCGACTAGTACAGATACGCAGTATTTT.

The rearrangement uses TRBV7-2 and TRBJ1-5; D remains unclear. The CDR3 loop spans 15 amino acids. With 4 bases removed from V and 6 bases from J, the gap between germline ends came to 16 bases. The germline V gene has CDR1 SGHTA and CDR2 FQGNSA. The CDR3 here is CASSSAAGVVQPQHF. The CDR3 DNA reads as TGTGCCAGCAGCTCGGCGGCCGGAGTTGTTCAGCCCCAGCATTTT.

The chain joins TRBV6-6 to TRBJ1-4; tentative D call: TRBD1 (6 bases). This CDR3 has 15 amino acids. Trimming shortened V by 11 bases and J by 4 bases, and 20 bases separated the two germline ends. Germline loops: CDR1 MNHNY, CDR2 SVGAGI (reference sequence). The CDR3 bases are TGTGCCGGGAGGGGTCAGGGCAGGGGTAATGAAAAACTGTTTTTT. This sequence encodes CAGRGQGRGNEKLFF.

There are a few counts of this clone. This sequence joins TRBV7-3 and TRBJ2-2, with 15 positions matching TRBD2. Losses at the gene ends were 5 bases for V and 0 bases for J; bases not matched to a gene: 7. CDR1 is SGHTA and CDR2 is FQGTGA in the germline V gene. CDR3 size: 19 residues. The CDR3 sequence: CASSQFGLAGGTNTGELFF. Written as DNA, the CDR3 is TGTGCCAGCAGCCAATTTGGACTAGCGGGAGGGACGAACACCGGGGAGCTGTTTTTT.

J is TRBJ1-5 and V is TRBV27; the D gene is possibly TRBD1 (5 bases). This CDR3 is built from 14 residues. The V gene lost 0 bases and the J gene lost 2 bases, with 5 bases spanning the gap. The germline V gene has CDR1 MNHEY and CDR2 SMNVEV (reference sequence). The CDR3: CASSLSGGNQPQHF. The CDR3 nucleotides are TGTGCCAGCAGTTTATCAGGGGGCAATCAGCCCCAGCATTTT.